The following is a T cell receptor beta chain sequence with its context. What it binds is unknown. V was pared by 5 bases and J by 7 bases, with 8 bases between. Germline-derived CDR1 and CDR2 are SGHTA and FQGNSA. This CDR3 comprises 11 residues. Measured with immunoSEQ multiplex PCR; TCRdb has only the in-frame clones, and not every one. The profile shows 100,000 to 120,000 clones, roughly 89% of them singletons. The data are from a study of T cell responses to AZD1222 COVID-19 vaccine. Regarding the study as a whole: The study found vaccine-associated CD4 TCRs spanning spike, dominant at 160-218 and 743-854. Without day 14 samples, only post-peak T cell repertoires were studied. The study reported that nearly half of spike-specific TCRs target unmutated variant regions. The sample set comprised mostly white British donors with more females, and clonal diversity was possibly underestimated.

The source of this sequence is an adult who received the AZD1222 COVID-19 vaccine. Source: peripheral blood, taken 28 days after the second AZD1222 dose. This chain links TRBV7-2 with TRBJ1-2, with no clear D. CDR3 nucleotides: TGTGCCAGCAGCCTCATGGGTGGCTACACCTTC. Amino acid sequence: CASSLMGGYTF.